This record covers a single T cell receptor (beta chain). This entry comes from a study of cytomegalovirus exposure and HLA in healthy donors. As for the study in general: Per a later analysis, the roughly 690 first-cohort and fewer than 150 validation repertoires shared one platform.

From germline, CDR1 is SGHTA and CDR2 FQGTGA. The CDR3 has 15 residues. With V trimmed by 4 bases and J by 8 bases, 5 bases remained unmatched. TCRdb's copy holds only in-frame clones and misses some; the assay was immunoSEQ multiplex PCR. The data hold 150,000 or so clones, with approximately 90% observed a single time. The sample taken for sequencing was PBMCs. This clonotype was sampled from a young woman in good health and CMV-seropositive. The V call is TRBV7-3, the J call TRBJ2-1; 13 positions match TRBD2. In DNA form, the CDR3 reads TGTGCCAGCAGCTCCGGACTAGCGGGAGATCATGAGCAGTTCTTC. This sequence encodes CASSSGLAGDHEQFF. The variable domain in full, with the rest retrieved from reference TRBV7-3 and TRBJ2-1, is GAGVSQTPSNKVTEKGKYVELRCDPISGHTALYWYRQSLGQGPEFLIYFQGTGAADDSGLPNDRFFAVRPEGSVSTLKIQRTERGDSAVYLCASSSGLAGDHEQFFGPGTRLTVL.